The clone carrying this T cell receptor beta chain occurred many times. Its antigen is as yet unknown. V lost 5 bases and J lost 0, with 6 bases in between. Per the germline V gene, CDR1 is SGHRS and CDR2 is YFSETQ. This CDR3 has 14 residues. The data were taken from a study of T cells after yellow fever vaccination. Overall study results and limits: Contamination by abundant bulk-population clonotypes could be present in FACS-sorted repertoires.

Universal primer sites and UMIs were introduced during 5'RACE template-switching synthesis of TCR cDNA. TCRdb re-called the 5' RACE reads through MiXCR, storing one row per CDR3 protein. This table has 230,000 or so distinct CDR3 sequences, roughly 4% appearing once. The TCR originated in a man aged 18 to 29 who received the YFV17D yellow fever vaccine. The chain joins TRBV5-1 to TRBJ2-6; D might be TRBD1 (5 bases). The sample in question was PBMCs, obtained 15 days after the yellow fever booster vaccination. In DNA, the CDR3 is TGCGCCAGCAGACAGGTCTCTGGGGCCAACGTCCTGACTTTC. It codes for CASRQVSGANVLTF.